Listed here are 10 T cell receptor beta chains from one sample, sequenced in a study of T cell repertoires in cytomegalovirus infection. TCRdb re-analysed the reads in MiXCR, keeping a single row per CDR3 protein. The sample includes 150,000 to 200,000 distinct CDR3 sequences, around 15% of them seen just once. Material for sequencing was PBMCs. Receptors were obtained from a human donor in good health (CMV status not recorded). Some clones in this sample may be carry-over from other donors' samples.

At least ten counts were recorded for this clonotype. The V call is TRBV4-1, the J call TRBJ1-5; D perhaps matches TRBD1 (6 bases). The CDR3 sequence is 15 residues long. V was clipped by 8 bases and J by 4 bases, with 18 bases between them. Germline CDR1 is MGHRA and CDR2 is YSYEKL. The CDR3 DNA follows: TGCGCCAGCTCCCCAACCACAGGGAAAAATCAGCCCCAGCATTTT. Translation: CASSPTTGKNQPQHF.

As for this clonotype: Being one base from a much bigger clone, this may be a read error. V and J are TRBV7-6 and TRBJ2-7; perhaps D is TRBD1 or TRBD2 (5 bases each). The germline gives CDR1 SGHVS, CDR2 FNYEAQ. The CDR3 is 14 amino acids. Written as DNA, the CDR3 is TGTTCCAGCAGCGACTGGGACCTCGCCTACGAGCAGTACTTC. Its translation: CSSSDWDLAYEQYF.

This clonotype was picked up a small number of times. The rearrangement joins TRBV7-2 to TRBJ1-5, with 8 bases identical to TRBD1. CDR1 SGHTA and CDR2 FQGNSA come from the germline V gene. The CDR3 has 15 amino acids. The ends lost 6 bases at V and 0 bases at J; junction bases unmatched: 4. Here the CDR3 reads CASSLGQASNQPQHF. CDR3 in DNA: TGTGCCAGCAGTTTGGGACAGGCTAGCAATCAGCCCCAGCATTTT.

The sample holds many counts of this clonotype. This chain connects TRBV7-8 to TRBJ2-5; possible D gene TRBD2, 5 bases. This CDR3 comprises 15 residues. V shed 4 bases and J shed 4 bases, with 16 bases lying between them. Germline V lookup: CDR1 SGHVS, CDR2 FQNEAQ. The CDR3 sequence: CASSSTTTQRETQYF. Here the CDR3 DNA reads TGTGCCAGCAGCTCGACGACTACACAGCGAGAGACCCAGTACTTC.

This clonotype has ten or more counts. The chain links TRBV7-2 to TRBJ1-1; no firm D call. This CDR3 spans 13 amino acids. Between the trimmed V and J ends, which lost 2 bases and 2 bases, there was a span of 6 bases. Germline values: CDR1 SGHTA, CDR2 FQGNSA. CDR3 DNA sequence: TGTGCCAGCAGCTTAACGCTAAACACTGAAGCTTTCTTT. Translated: CASSLTLNTEAFF.

This clonotype was observed a handful of times. The V call is TRBV12-5, the J call TRBJ2-2; 8 bases fit TRBD1. This CDR3 has 16 residues. Trimming took 3 bases from V and 4 from J; bases not matched to a gene: 7. Germline assignment: CDR1 LGHNT and CDR2 FRNRAP. The CDR3 loop is CASGFEGTGPTGELFF. The CDR3 nucleotides are TGTGCTAGTGGTTTCGAAGGGACAGGACCCACCGGGGAGCTGTTTTTT. Together with reference TRBV12-5 and TRBJ2-2, the CDR3 gives the full variable domain: DARVTQTPRHKVTEMGQEVTMRCQPILGHNTVFWYRQTMMQGLELLAYFRNRAPLDDSGMPKDRFSAEMPDATLATLKIQPSEPRDSAVYFCASGFEGTGPTGELFFGEGSRLTVL.

To note about this clonotype: The junction departs from the called germline gene at one end, perhaps through a read error. The gene calls are TRBV27 and TRBJ2-6, with D perhaps TRBD1 (5 bases). This CDR3 region has 18 residues. CDR1 and CDR2 (germline): MNHEY, SMNVEV (reference sequence). For the CDR3, the DNA is TGTGCCAGCAGCCAACGACAGCGCCCGGGCTCTGGGACCAACGTCCTGACTTTC. Amino acids: CASSQRQRPGSGTNVLTF.

This clonotype was detected many times. The chain is built from TRBV9 and TRBJ2-1; 9 bases map to TRBD2. The V segment lost 5 bases and the J segment 9 bases; nucleotides outside the gene matches: 12. The CDR3 is 15 residues long. Germline CDR1 is SGDLS and CDR2 is YYNGEE. The CDR3 sequence is CASSPLAGVGAEQFF. The CDR3 bases are TGTGCCAGCAGTCCATTAGCGGGAGTCGGGGCTGAGCAGTTCTTC.

Ten or more counts support this clonotype. J is TRBJ2-5 and V is TRBV7-2; D is unresolved. There are 13 residues in the CDR3. The V gene's germline CDR1 is SGHTA and CDR2 FQGNSA. Trimming stripped 8 bases from V and 4 bases from J, with 14 bases between. The CDR3 region has the DNA TGTGCCAGCGCCCCAATCCTCGTAGAGACCCAGTACTTC. Translating gives CASAPILVETQYF. Full variable domain (remainder filled in from reference TRBV7-2 and TRBJ2-5): GAGVSQSPSNKVTEKGKDVELRCDPISGHTALYWYRQSLGQGLEFLIYFQGNSAPDKSGLPSDRFSAERTGGSVSTLTIQRTQQEDSAVYLCASAPILVETQYFGPGTRLLVL.

The chain employs TRBV5-1 and TRBJ1-2; 7 nucleotides align to TRBD1. Trimming cost V 4 bases and J 6 bases; bases outside gene matches: 6. This CDR3 spans 13 amino acids. CDR1 is SGHRS and CDR2 is YFSETQ in the germline V gene. The CDR3 DNA is TGCGCCAGCAGCCAGGAAGGGGGCCATGGCTACACCTTC. Translated: CASSQEGGHGYTF.